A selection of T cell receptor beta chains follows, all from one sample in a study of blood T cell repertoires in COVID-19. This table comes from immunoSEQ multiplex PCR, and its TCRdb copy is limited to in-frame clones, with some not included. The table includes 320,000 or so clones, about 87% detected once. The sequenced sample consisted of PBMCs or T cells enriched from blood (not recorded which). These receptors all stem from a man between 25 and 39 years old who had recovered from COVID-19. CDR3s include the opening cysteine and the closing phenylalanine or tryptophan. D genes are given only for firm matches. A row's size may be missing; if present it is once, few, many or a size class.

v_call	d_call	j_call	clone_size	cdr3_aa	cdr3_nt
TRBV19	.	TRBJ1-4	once	CASSPRDILATNEKLFF	TGTGCCAGTAGTCCAAGGGACATACTTGCAACTAATGAAAAACTGTTTTTT
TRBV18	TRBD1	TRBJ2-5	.	CASSPTPGQGEQETQYF	TGTGCCAGCTCACCCACTCCGGGACAGGGGGAACAAGAGACCCAGTACTTC
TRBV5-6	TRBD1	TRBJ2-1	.	CASSGQGVYNEQFF	TGTGCCAGCAGCGGACAGGGGGTTTACAATGAGCAGTTCTTC
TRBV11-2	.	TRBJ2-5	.	CASSLATPGETQYF	TGTGCCAGCAGCTTAGCCACGCCCGGGGAGACCCAGTACTTC
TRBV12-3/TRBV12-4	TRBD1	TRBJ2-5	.	CASTGTVLETQYF	TGTGCCAGCACCGGGACAGTTTTGGAGACCCAGTACTTC
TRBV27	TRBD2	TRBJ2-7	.	CASSASGPYEQYF	TGTGCCAGCAGTGCTAGCGGTCCCTACGAGCAGTACTTC
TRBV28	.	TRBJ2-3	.	CASSSPPGAATDTQYF	TGTGCCAGCAGTTCCCCCCCAGGGGCTGCCACAGATACGCAGTATTTT
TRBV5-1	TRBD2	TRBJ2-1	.	CASSAGLAGGPRDNEQFF	TGCGCCAGCAGCGCGGGACTAGCGGGGGGGCCGAGGGATAATGAGCAGTTCTTC
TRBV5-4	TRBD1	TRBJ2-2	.	CASSLLGQGIGGAGELFF	TGTGCCAGCAGCTTGTTGGGACAGGGTATAGGAGGGGCCGGGGAGCTGTTTTTT
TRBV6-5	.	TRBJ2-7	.	CASSKQGFGTYEQYF	TGTGCCAGCAGTAAACAGGGTTTCGGGACCTACGAGCAGTACTTC